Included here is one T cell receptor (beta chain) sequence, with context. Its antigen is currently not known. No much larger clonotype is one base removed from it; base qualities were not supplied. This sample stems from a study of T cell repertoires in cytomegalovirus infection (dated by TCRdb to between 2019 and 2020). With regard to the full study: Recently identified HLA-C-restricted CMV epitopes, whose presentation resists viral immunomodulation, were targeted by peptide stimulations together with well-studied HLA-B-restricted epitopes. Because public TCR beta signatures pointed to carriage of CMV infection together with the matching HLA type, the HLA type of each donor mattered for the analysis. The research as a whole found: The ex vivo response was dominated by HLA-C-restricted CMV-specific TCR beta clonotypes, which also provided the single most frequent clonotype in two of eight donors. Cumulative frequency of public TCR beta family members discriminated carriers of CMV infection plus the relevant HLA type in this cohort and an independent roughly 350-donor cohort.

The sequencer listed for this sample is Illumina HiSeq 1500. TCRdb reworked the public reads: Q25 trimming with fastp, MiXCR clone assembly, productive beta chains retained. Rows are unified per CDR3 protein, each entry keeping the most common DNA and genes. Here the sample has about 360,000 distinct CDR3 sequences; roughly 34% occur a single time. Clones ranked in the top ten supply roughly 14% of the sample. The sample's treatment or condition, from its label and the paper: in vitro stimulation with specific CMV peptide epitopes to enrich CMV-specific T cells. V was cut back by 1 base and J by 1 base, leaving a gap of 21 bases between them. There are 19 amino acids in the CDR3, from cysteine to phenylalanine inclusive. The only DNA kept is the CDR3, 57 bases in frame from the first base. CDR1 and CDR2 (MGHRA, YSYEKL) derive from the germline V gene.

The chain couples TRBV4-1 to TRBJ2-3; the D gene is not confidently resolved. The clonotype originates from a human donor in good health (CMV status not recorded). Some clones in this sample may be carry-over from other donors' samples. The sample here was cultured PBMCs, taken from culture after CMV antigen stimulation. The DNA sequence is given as TGCGCCAGCAGCCAAGCACCCTTCCTCTTGAGAAGGGGCACAGATACGCAGTATTTT. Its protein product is CASSQAPFLLRRGTDTQYF.